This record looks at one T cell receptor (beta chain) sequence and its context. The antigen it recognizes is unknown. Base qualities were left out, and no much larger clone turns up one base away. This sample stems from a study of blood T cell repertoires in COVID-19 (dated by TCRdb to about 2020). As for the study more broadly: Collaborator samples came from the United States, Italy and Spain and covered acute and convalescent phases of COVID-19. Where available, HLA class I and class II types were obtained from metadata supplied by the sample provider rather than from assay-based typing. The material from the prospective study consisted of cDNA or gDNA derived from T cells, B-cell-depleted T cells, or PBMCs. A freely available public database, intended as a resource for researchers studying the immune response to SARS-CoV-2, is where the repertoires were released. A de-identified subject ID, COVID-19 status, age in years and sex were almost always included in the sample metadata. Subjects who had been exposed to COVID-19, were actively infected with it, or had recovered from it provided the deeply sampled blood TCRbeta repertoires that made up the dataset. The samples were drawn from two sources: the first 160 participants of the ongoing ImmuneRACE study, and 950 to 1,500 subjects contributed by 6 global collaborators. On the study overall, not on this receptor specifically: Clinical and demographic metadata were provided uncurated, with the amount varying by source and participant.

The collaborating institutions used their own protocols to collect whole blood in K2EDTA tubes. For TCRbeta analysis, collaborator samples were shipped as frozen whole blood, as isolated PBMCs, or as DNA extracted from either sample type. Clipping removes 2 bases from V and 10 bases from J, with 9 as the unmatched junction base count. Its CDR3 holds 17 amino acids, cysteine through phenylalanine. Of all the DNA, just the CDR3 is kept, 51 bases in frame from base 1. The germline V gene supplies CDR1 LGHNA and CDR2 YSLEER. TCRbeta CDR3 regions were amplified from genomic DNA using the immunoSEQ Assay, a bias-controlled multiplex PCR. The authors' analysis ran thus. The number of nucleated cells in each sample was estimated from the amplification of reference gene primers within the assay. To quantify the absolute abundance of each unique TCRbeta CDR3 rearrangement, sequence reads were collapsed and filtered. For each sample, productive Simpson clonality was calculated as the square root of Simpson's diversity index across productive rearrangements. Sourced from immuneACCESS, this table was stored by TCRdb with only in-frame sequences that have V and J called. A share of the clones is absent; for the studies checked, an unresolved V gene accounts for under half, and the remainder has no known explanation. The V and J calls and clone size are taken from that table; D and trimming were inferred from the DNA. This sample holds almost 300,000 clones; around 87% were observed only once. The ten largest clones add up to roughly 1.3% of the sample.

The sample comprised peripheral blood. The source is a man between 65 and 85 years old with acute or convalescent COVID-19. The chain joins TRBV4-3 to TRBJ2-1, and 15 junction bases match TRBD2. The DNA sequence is TGCGCCAGCAGCCAAAAAACCGGGACTAGCGGGGGGTTAGAGCAGTTCTTC. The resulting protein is CASSQKTGTSGGLEQFF.